The rows below give T cell receptor beta chains drawn from one sample of a study of blood T cells in healthy people across ages. TCRdb ran MiXCR on the 5' RACE reads and lists one entry per CDR3 protein. The repertoire holds 1 million to 1.2 million distinct CDR3 sequences, with under 40% as singletons. The sequenced material came from blood. The receptor set was obtained from a man aged 18-30 years in good health. The CDR3 runs from the conserved cysteine through the conserved F or W. D genes are given only for firm matches. Not all rows give a size; the values are once, few, many and, for expanded clones, a class.

J: TRBJ1-1
V: TRBV12-3/TRBV12-4
D: -
size: -
DNA: TGTGCCAGCATCACGGAACCCAACACTGAAGCTTTCTTT
CDR3: CASITEPNTEAFF

J: TRBJ1-2
V: TRBV20-1
D: TRBD1
size: -
DNA: TGCAGTGCTTCGAAAACAGGGGCCATGCGTGGCTACACCTTC
CDR3: CSASKTGAMRGYTF

J: TRBJ1-2
V: TRBV14
D: -
size: once
DNA: TGTGCCAGCAGCCAAGGTCAGGGAGAGGCCTATGGCTACACCTTC
CDR3: CASSQGQGEAYGYTF

J: TRBJ1-1
V: TRBV7-2
D: -
size: -
DNA: TGTGCCACCCGGGGGGGGTCCATGAACACTGAAGCTTTCTTT
CDR3: CATRGGSMNTEAFF

J: TRBJ2-1
V: TRBV7-3
D: TRBD1
size: -
DNA: TGTGCCAGCAGCTCGCGGGACAGGCTATACAATGAGCAGTTCTTC
CDR3: CASSSRDRLYNEQFF

J: TRBJ2-1
V: TRBV5-6
D: TRBD2
size: -
DNA: TGTGCCAGCAGCCCGATTAGCGGGGGGGAGTGTGAGCAGTTCTTC
CDR3: CASSPISGGECEQFF

J: TRBJ2-2
V: TRBV6-6
D: -
size: -
DNA: TGTGCCAGCAGTTACGAACCCCGGGACGTATACACCGGGGAGCTGTTTTTT
CDR3: CASSYEPRDVYTGELFF

J: TRBJ2-3
V: TRBV12-3/TRBV12-4
D: TRBD2
size: few
DNA: TGTGCCAGCAGAGGTATAGCGGGGGTACCTGCCTATAGCACAGATACGCAGTATTTT
CDR3: CASRGIAGVPAYSTDTQYF

J: TRBJ2-1
V: TRBV28
D: -
size: few
DNA: TGTGCCAGCAGTCACCGACAGTGGTATTACAATGAGCAGTTCTTC
CDR3: CASSHRQWYYNEQFF

J: TRBJ2-7
V: TRBV20-1
D: TRBD1
size: -
DNA: TGCAGTGCTCTGCCGGGACAGGGTTACAATGAGCAGTACTTC
CDR3: CSALPGQGYNEQYF

J: TRBJ1-6
V: TRBV6-2/TRBV6-3
D: -
size: -
DNA: TGTGCCAGCAGTTACGAGGGTTATAATTCACCCCTCCACTTT
CDR3: CASSYEGYNSPLHF

J: TRBJ1-1
V: TRBV18
D: TRBD1
size: -
DNA: TGTGCCAGCTCACCGGTGAGGGGGCTCACTGAAGCTTTCTTT
CDR3: CASSPVRGLTEAFF

J: TRBJ1-1
V: TRBV2
D: -
size: many
DNA: TGTGCCAGCACCCAGGGTATGAACACTGAAGCTTTCTTT
CDR3: CASTQGMNTEAFF

J: TRBJ2-4
V: TRBV25-1
D: TRBD1
size: -
DNA: TGTGCCAGCAGTGATCCACGGACAGGTGGGAACATTCAGTACTTC
CDR3: CASSDPRTGGNIQYF

J: TRBJ2-5
V: TRBV9
D: TRBD2
size: -
DNA: TGTGCCAGCAGCGTAGGCGCTAGCGGGGGGGCTGAGACCCAGTACTTC
CDR3: CASSVGASGGAETQYF

J: TRBJ2-1
V: TRBV6-5
D: TRBD1
size: few
DNA: TGTGCCAGCAGTTACACATTGGACAGGGGGCTGTACAATGAGCAGTTCTTC
CDR3: CASSYTLDRGLYNEQFF

J: TRBJ2-3
V: TRBV27
D: TRBD2
size: -
DNA: TGTGCCAGCAGTCCACCGACTAGCGGGGGGGCCCTGGATACGCAGTATTTT
CDR3: CASSPPTSGGALDTQYF

J: TRBJ2-2
V: TRBV5-1
D: -
size: -
DNA: TGCGCCAGCAGCTTGGTTCCCCAGCTGCCACCGGACACCGGGGAGCTGTTTTTT
CDR3: CASSLVPQLPPDTGELFF

J: TRBJ2-1
V: TRBV2
D: TRBD2
size: -
DNA: TGTGCCAGCAGCTCCCGGGGGGGCCGGGAGTTCTTC
CDR3: CASSSRGGREFF

J: TRBJ1-2
V: TRBV6-2/TRBV6-3
D: -
size: -
DNA: TGTGCCAGCAGTTACTCGAAAGATCGTGGCTACACCTTC
CDR3: CASSYSKDRGYTF

J: TRBJ1-5
V: TRBV11-1
D: -
size: -
DNA: TGTGCCAGCAGCCGGAGCGGCGGGAGCAATCAGCCCCAGCATTTT
CDR3: CASSRSGGSNQPQHF